This entry lists 18 T cell receptor beta chains sequenced from one sample in a study of T cells in Graves' hyperthyroidism and ophthalmopathy. Template material for amplifying TCR beta CDR3 regions consisted of RNA transcripts. When the TCR CDR3 underwent first-round RT-PCR, the HTBI primer set was used. TCRdb reprocessed the multiplex PCR reads with MiXCR, giving one entry per CDR3 protein. This sample has around 500,000 distinct CDR3 sequences, with about an eighth found just once. The specimen was blood. The receptors shown here come from a woman aged 18-35 years with Graves' hyperthyroidism.

Many counts were recorded for this clonotype. The chain carries TRBV2 and TRBJ2-3; tentatively, D is TRBD2 (5 bases). The germline V and J ends were trimmed by 4 bases and 3 bases, with 11 bases remaining between them. CDR3 length equals 14 residues. Germline CDR1 reads SNHLY; CDR2 reads FYNNEI. CDR3 nucleotide sequence: TGTGCCAGCAGTGCCGGGATACCTACAGATACGCAGTATTTT. Encoded protein: CASSAGIPTDTQYF.

This clonotype was observed many times. The chain recombines TRBV9 with TRBJ2-3, with 8 bases that match TRBD2. This CDR3 has 16 amino acids. Germline CDR1 is SGDLS and CDR2 is YYNGEE. V lost 4 bases, J lost 0 bases, and 7 bases stayed unmatched. CDR3 DNA: TGTGCCAGCAGCAAACTGACTAGCGTTAGCACAGATACGCAGTATTTT. This encodes CASSKLTSVSTDTQYF.

This clonotype was recorded many times. The gene calls are TRBV10-2 and TRBJ2-1; 9 bases map to TRBD2. The CDR3 is 12 residues long. After removal of 7 bases from V and 7 bases from J, the junction contained 2 bases not matched to a gene. The V gene's germline CDR1 is WSHSY and CDR2 SAAADI. CDR3 region: CASTSGKNEQFF. The CDR3 DNA reads TGCGCCAGCACTAGCGGGAAAAATGAGCAGTTCTTC.

V is TRBV7-3 and J is TRBJ2-5; D call uncertain. The CDR3 is made up of 15 amino acids. Germline lookup yields CDR1 SGHTA and CDR2 FQGTGA. The ends were cut back, 2 bases at V and 4 bases at J, with 14 bases in the middle. The CDR3 spells CASSLSPASGETQYF. CDR3 bases: TGTGCCAGCAGCTTATCTCCAGCCTCCGGAGAGACCCAGTACTTC.

This clonotype was recorded many times. V usage is TRBV29-1 and J usage is TRBJ2-2; 7 bases agree with TRBD1. In germline, CDR1 is SQVTM, CDR2 ANQGSEA. The junction had 2 bases not matched to a gene; V was cut back by 0 bases and J by 4 bases. This CDR3 has 14 amino acids. The CDR3 region has the DNA TGCAGCGTTGAAGAGGGACAGTTCACCGGGGAGCTGTTTTTT. Translation gives CSVEEGQFTGELFF.

This clonotype has a count of ten or more. V and J are TRBV11-2 and TRBJ1-1; TRBD1 agrees at 8 bases. J lost 1 base, V lost 4 bases, and 5 bases had no gene match. This CDR3 has 15 residues. CDR1 and CDR2 from the germline V gene are SGHAT and FQNNGV. The CDR3 loop reads CASSSGQAWNTEAFF. The CDR3 bases are TGTGCCAGCAGCTCGGGACAGGCATGGAACACTGAAGCTTTCTTT. Complete variable domain (other parts from reference TRBV11-2 and TRBJ1-1): EAGVAQSPRYKIIEKRQSVAFWCNPISGHATLYWYQQILGQGPKLLIQFQNNGVVDDSQLPKDRFSAERLKGVDSTLKIQPAKLEDSAVYLCASSSGQAWNTEAFFGQGTRLTVV.

This clonotype showed up just a few times. This sequence may be a read error, since a much larger clone differs from it by one base. The V and J genes are TRBV30 and TRBJ1-3; D not certain. The CDR3 consists of 14 residues. CDR1 is GTSNPN, CDR2 SVGIG, per germline (reference sequence). The V and J ends lost 2 bases and 2 bases respectively, with 10 bases between them. The CDR3 here is CAWSIPGAGNTIYF. CDR3 coding DNA: TGTGCCTGGAGTATACCAGGTGCTGGAAACACCATATATTTT.

Many counts were recorded for this clonotype. The chain uses TRBV18 and TRBJ1-3, with D uncertain. Per the germline V gene, CDR1 is KGHSH and CDR2 is LQKENI. The CDR3 is 15 amino acids. Trimming cost V 3 bases and J 0 bases, with 9 bases left between them. Here the CDR3 reads CASSPQDYSGNTIYF. CDR3 in DNA: TGTGCCAGCTCACCGCAGGATTACTCTGGAAACACCATATATTTT.

This clonotype was observed a few times. This chain uses TRBV6-1 with TRBJ1-1, with 10 bases matching TRBD1. V was pared by 6 bases and J by 5 bases, with 6 bases of the junction left unmatched. CDR3 size: 14 residues. In germline, CDR1 is MNHNS, CDR2 SASEGT. The CDR3 bases are TGTGCCAGCAGGACGGGACAGGGGACAACTGAAGCTTTCTTT. It specifies CASRTGQGTTEAFF.

In this sample, this clonotype turned up many times. This chain connects TRBV11-3 to TRBJ2-3, with unresolved D. Germline CDR1 is SGHNT and CDR2 is YENEEA. This CDR3 spans 13 amino acids. V was pared by 1 base and J by 5 bases, with 7 bases between. The CDR3 spells CASSLVTGDTQYF. DNA for the CDR3: TGTGCCAGCAGCTTAGTTACCGGAGATACGCAGTATTTT.

The chain uses TRBV12-5 and TRBJ2-2; D tentatively reads TRBD1 or TRBD2 (6 bases each). Between the trimmed V and J ends, which lost 11 bases and 3 bases, there was a span of 16 bases. This CDR3 has 14 residues. From germline, CDR1 is LGHNT and CDR2 FRNRAP. CDR3 nucleotide sequence: TGTGCTGCGGGTGAGGGGGGATACACCGGGGAGCTGTTTTTT. It yields the protein CAAGEGGYTGELFF.

The DNA of the CDR3 is TGCAGTGCTCTTACAGGGAACTCCTACAATGAGCAGTTCTTC. Translated, it gives CSALTGNSYNEQFF. The chain couples TRBV20-1 to TRBJ2-1, with D perhaps matching TRBD1 (6 bases). Germline V CDR1 and CDR2: DFQATT, SNEGSKA (reference sequence). The CDR3 spans 14 residues. V was cut by 5 bases and J by 0 bases, with 11 bases left in between.

V and J are TRBV30 and TRBJ2-7; D is perhaps TRBD1 or TRBD2 (5 bases each). The CDR3 loop spans 13 amino acids. V lost 2 bases and J 9 bases, leaving 17 bases between the germline ends. The V gene's germline CDR1 is GTSNPN and CDR2 SVGIG (reference sequence). CDR3 amino acids: CAWSPMGQGAQYV. Here the CDR3 DNA reads TGTGCCTGGAGTCCGATGGGGCAGGGAGCGCAGTACGTC.

There are many counts of this clonotype. The chain links TRBV6-5 to TRBJ1-5, with unresolved D. The germline gives CDR1 MNHEY, CDR2 SVGAGI. V lost 3 bases and J lost 0, with 6 bases in between. The CDR3 consists of 14 residues. CDR3 sequence (DNA): TGTGCCAGCAGTTATGCCTTTAGCAATCAGCCCCAGCATTTT. Translating it yields CASSYAFSNQPQHF.

This clonotype was recorded many times. The chain carries TRBV29-1 and TRBJ2-1; 12 bases are shared with TRBD2. The J segment lost 4 bases and the V segment lost 2 bases, leaving 3 bases of the junction unmatched. The CDR3 loop spans 15 amino acids. Germline values: CDR1 SQVTM, CDR2 ANQGSEA. CDR3 nucleotides: TGCAGCGTTGAAAGGCTAGCGGGAGGGTACAATGAGCAGTTCTTC. It codes for CSVERLAGGYNEQFF.

This clonotype was seen only a few times. V and J are TRBV27 and TRBJ1-1, with a tentative D call TRBD1 (5 bases). CDR1 and CDR2 (germline): MNHEY, SMNVEV (reference sequence). The V end was cut by 4 bases, the J end by 5 bases, with 17 bases between. The CDR3 consists of 15 residues. The CDR3 protein is CASSSPGRPGTEAFF. Here the CDR3 DNA reads TGTGCCAGCAGTTCCCCGGGGCGGCCGGGGACTGAAGCTTTCTTT.

This clonotype has at least ten counts. The rearrangement joins TRBV6-1 to TRBJ2-7, with 7 bases aligning to TRBD2. The CDR3 extends over 12 amino acids. The germline gives CDR1 MNHNS, CDR2 SASEGT. With V trimmed by 4 bases and J by 7 bases, 4 bases remained unmatched. The CDR3 DNA reads TGTGCCAGCAGTGTCGGGACTACAGAGCAGTACGTC. Its protein is CASSVGTTEQYV.

This clonotype has at least ten counts. This chain uses TRBV24-1 with TRBJ1-1, with D maybe TRBD1 (6 bases). Germline V gene sequence: CDR1 KGHDR, CDR2 SFDVKD. There are 13 residues in the CDR3. With 4 bases removed from V and 7 bases from J, the gap between germline ends came to 12 bases. The CDR3 bases are TGTGCCACCAGTGACTCGGACAGCCTTGAAGCTTTCTTT. Amino acid sequence: CATSDSDSLEAFF.